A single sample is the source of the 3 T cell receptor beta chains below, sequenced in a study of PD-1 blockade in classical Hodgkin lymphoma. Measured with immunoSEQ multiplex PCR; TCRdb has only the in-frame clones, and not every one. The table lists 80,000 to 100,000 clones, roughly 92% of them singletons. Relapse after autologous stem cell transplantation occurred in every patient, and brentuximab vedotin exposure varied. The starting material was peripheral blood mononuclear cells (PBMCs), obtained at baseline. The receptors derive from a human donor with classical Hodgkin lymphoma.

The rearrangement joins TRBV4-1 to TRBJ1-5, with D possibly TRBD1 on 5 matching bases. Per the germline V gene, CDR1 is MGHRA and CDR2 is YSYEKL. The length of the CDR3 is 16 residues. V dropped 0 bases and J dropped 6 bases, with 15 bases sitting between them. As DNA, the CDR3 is TGCGCCAGCAGCCAAGAAGGACTGACGGGGGGTCAGCCCCAGCATTTT. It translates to CASSQEGLTGGQPQHF.

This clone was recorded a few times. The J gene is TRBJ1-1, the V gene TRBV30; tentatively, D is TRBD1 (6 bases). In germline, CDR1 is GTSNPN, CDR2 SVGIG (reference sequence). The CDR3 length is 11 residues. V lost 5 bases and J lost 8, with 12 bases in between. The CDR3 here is CAWGRTAEAFF. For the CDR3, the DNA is TGTGCCTGGGGCAGGACAGCGGAAGCTTTCTTT.

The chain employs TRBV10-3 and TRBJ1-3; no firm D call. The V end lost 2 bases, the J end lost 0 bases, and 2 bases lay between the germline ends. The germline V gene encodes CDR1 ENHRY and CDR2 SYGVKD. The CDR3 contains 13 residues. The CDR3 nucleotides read TGTGCCATCAGTGAGAGCTCTGGAAACACCATATATTTT. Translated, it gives CAISESSGNTIYF.